This T cell receptor (beta chain) emerged from a study of a mutant IDH1 vaccine in newly diagnosed glioma. The wider study: Once 4-6 weeks had passed after radiotherapy alone, vaccination started, or it started with temozolomide cycles. Males made up about 60% and females roughly 40% of treated patients, whose mean age was 40.4 years. Earlier treatment was radiotherapy, temozolomide, or both, with most getting both.

Sequencing used immunoSEQ multiplex PCR; TCRdb keeps in-frame clones, though not all of them. Of around 26,000 clones in the sample, just over 70% were seen once. Study-level findings and limits: Patients mounted vaccine-induced immune responses in 90% to 95% of cases.

Time point noted: week 11, during vaccination. With topical imiquimod, each dose of the vaccine consisted of 300 ug of mutant IDH1 20-mer peptide. Germline-derived CDR1 and CDR2 are SGHVS and FNYEAQ. CDR3 length: 17 residues. V lost 0 bases, J lost 5 bases, and 4 bases stayed unmatched. This clone was seen only a few times. Its antigen remains unknown. The chain joins TRBV7-6 to TRBJ2-2, with 12 bases fitting TRBD2. The sequence came from a man aged 18 to 29 with glioma. Some clones in this sample may be carry-over from other donors' samples. This specimen was peripheral blood mononuclear cells (PBMCs), taken from a glioma patient whose treatment included an IDH1 peptide vaccine. As DNA, the CDR3 is TGTGCCAGCAGCTTAGCGCTAGCGGGAGGGGGTACCGGGGAGCTGTTTTTT. Translation gives CASSLALAGGGTGELFF.